The next 10 T cell receptor beta chains were all read from a single sample in a study of vaccination effects on CD4 cells after COVID-19. The assay was immunoSEQ multiplex PCR, and TCRdb's table has in-frame clones only and misses some. The repertoire holds about 23,000 clones, with around 73% as singletons. These TCRs' antigens remain unknown. The ViraFEST assay expanded antigen-specific CD4+ T cells with viral peptide pools before sequencing. Culture proceeded for approximately 10 days, and CD4+ T cells were then isolated. Vaccinees lacked prior SARS-CoV-2 infection and tested negative for nucleocapsid antibodies. The sample was CD4+ T cells from PBMCs cultured with SARS-CoV-2 spike peptides, taken before COVID-19 vaccination. The source is a human donor who received a COVID-19 vaccine.

The chain combines TRBV12-5 with TRBJ2-5; a possible D gene is TRBD1 (5 bases). The germline V and J ends were trimmed by 0 bases and 2 bases, with 16 bases remaining between them. The CDR3 sequence is 17 residues long. Germline CDR1 is LGHNT and CDR2 is FRNRAP. CDR3 nucleotides: TGTGCTAGTGGTTTGGTACTGCGTACAGGCCGTCAAGAGACCCAGTACTTC. Protein sequence: CASGLVLRTGRQETQYF.

V usage is TRBV14 and J usage is TRBJ2-5, with 10 nucleotides matching TRBD1. Germline V gene data show CDR1 as SGHDN and CDR2 as FVKESK. V lost 2 bases to trimming and J lost 5 bases; unmatched junction nucleotides: 5. The CDR3 consists of 15 residues. CDR3: CASSQLGTGEETQYF. Written as DNA, the CDR3 is TGTGCCAGCAGCCAATTAGGGACAGGGGAGGAGACCCAGTACTTC.

The chain has TRBV4-1 and TRBJ1-6; D perhaps matches TRBD1 (6 bases). The germline gives CDR1 MGHRA, CDR2 YSYEKL. Trimming took off 0 bases at V and 7 bases at J, with 10 bases between the two ends. The length of the CDR3 is 15 residues. CDR3 region: CASSQDSQGNSPLHF. Here the CDR3 DNA reads TGCGCCAGCAGCCAAGATTCACAGGGCAATTCACCCCTCCACTTT.

This chain uses TRBV5-1 with TRBJ1-2, with no clear D. The V gene's germline CDR1 is SGHRS and CDR2 YFSETQ. CDR3 size: 14 residues. Trimming cost V 1 base and J 7 bases, with 14 bases left between them. CDR3 sequence: CASSLTDDTLGYTF. The DNA of the CDR3 is TGCGCCAGCAGCTTGACAGACGACACACTTGGCTACACCTTC.

J is TRBJ2-1 and V is TRBV11-3; 7 positions agree with TRBD2. CDR3 length: 15 residues. Germline V gene lookup returns CDR1 SGHNT and CDR2 YENEEA. V lost 4 bases to trimming and J lost 3 bases; unmatched junction nucleotides: 6. As DNA, the CDR3 is TGTGCCAGCAGCTCATCAGCGGGATACTACAATGAGCAGTTCTTC. Its protein product is CASSSSAGYYNEQFF.

J is TRBJ2-5 and V is TRBV18; D tentatively fits TRBD1 or TRBD2 (5 bases each). With 8 bases removed from V and 1 base from J, the gap between germline ends came to 14 bases. Germline CDR1 reads KGHSH; CDR2 reads LQKENI. This CDR3 has 14 residues. The CDR3 nucleotides are TGTGCCAGCACTTCATACGGGACCCAAGAGACCCAGTACTTC. It encodes CASTSYGTQETQYF.

For the CDR3, the DNA is TGTGCCAGCAGCCCGGGACTAGCGGTAACCGGGGAGCTGTTTTTT. Protein: CASSPGLAVTGELFF. The chain links TRBV7-6 to TRBJ2-2, with TRBD2 matching 11 bases. The length of the CDR3 is 15 residues. Trimming at V came to 5 bases and at J to 5 bases, leaving 4 bases not matched to a gene. The V gene's germline CDR1 is SGHVS and CDR2 FNYEAQ.

The CDR3 DNA reads TGTGCCACCAAAGACCGATACTCTGGAAACACCATATATTTT. It translates to CATKDRYSGNTIYF. The chain uses TRBV2 and TRBJ1-3; unclear D gene. This CDR3 has 14 amino acids. Germline CDR1 SNHLY, CDR2 FYNNEI. V lost 10 bases to trimming and J lost 0 bases, with 13 bases between them.

J is TRBJ1-5 and V is TRBV6-5; D is unresolved. Between the trimmed V and J ends, which lost 3 bases and 4 bases, there was a span of 10 bases. CDR3 length: 14 amino acids. Per the germline V gene, CDR1 is MNHEY and CDR2 is SVGAGI. The CDR3 spells CASSYTDGNQPQHF. CDR3 in DNA: TGTGCCAGCAGTTATACCGACGGTAATCAGCCCCAGCATTTT.

V and J are TRBV4-1 and TRBJ2-7; either TRBD1 or TRBD2 may fit D (5 bases each). The CDR3 contains 15 residues. Germline V gene lookup returns CDR1 MGHRA and CDR2 YSYEKL. Between the trimmed V and J ends, which lost 4 bases and 0 bases, there was a span of 13 bases. In nucleotides, the CDR3 is TGCGCCAGCAGCCCGAGGGGCCCCCTCTCCTACGAGCAGTACTTC. Translating it yields CASSPRGPLSYEQYF.